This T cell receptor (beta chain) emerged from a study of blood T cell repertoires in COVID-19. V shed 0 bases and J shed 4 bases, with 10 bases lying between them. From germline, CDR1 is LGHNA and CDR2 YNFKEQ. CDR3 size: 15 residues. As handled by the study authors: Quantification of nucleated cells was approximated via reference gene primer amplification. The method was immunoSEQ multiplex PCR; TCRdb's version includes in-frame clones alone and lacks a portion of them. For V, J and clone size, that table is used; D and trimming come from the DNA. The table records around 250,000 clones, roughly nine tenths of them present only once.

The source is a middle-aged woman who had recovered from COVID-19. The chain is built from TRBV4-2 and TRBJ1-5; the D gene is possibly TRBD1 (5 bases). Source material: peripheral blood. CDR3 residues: CASSQDWGGNQPQHF. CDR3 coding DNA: TGTGCCAGCAGCCAAGATTGGGGGGGGAATCAGCCCCAGCATTTT.